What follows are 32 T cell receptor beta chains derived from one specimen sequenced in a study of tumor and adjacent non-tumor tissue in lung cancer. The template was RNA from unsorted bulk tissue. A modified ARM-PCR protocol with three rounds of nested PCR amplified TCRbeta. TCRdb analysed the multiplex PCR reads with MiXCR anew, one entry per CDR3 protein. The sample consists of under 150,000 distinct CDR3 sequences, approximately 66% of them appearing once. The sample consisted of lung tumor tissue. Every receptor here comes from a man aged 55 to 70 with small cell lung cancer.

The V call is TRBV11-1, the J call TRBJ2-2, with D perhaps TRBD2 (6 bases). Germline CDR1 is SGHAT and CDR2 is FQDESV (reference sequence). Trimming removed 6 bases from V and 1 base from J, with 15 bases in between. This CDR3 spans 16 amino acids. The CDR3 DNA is TGTGCCAGCAGTCCTCGGGTTAGCGGGAACACCGGGGAGCTGTTTTTT. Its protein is CASSPRVSGNTGELFF.

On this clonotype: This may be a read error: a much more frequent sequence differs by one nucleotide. The CDR3, as DNA: TGTGTCAGCAGTGCCTTCGGCGAGCAGTACGTC. It specifies CVSSAFGEQYV. This chain links TRBV6-1 with TRBJ2-7; D is uncertain. Germline V gene sequence: CDR1 MNHNS, CDR2 SASEGT. The CDR3 sequence is 11 residues long.

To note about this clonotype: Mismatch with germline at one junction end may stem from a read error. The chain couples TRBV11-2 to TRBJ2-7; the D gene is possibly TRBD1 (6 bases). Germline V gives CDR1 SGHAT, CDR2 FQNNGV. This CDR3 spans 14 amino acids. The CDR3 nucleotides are TGTGCAAGCAGTTTAATCTCCAGGGGCGGCGAGCGGTACTTC. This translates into CASSLISRGGERYF.

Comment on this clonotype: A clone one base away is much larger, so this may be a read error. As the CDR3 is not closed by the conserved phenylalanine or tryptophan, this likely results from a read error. The CDR3: CASRGGTDSPLHI. DNA of the CDR3: TGTGCCAGCAGGGGGGGGACGGATTCACCCCTCCACATT. The chain carries TRBV12-3 or TRBV12-4 and TRBJ1-6; D is perhaps TRBD1 (5 bases). CDR3 length: 13 residues. The ends were cut back, 6 bases at V and 8 bases at J, with 11 bases in the middle.

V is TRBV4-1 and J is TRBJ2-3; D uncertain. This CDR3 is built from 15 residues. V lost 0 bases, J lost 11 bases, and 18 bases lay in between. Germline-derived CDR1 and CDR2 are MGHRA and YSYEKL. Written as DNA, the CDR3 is TGCGCCAGCAGCCAAGATATGGCGTCGGGCAATATGCAGTATTTT. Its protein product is CASSQDMASGNMQYF.

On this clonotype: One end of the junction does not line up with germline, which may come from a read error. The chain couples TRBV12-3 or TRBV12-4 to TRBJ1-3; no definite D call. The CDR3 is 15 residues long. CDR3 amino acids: CGSSFGQTPGNTIYF. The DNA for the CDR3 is TGTGGCAGCAGTTTCGGGCAGACCCCTGGAAACACCATATATTTT.

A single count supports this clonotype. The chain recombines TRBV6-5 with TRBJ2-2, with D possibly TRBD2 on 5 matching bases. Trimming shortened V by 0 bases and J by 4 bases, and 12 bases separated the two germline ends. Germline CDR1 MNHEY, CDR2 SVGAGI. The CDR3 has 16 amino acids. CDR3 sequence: CASSYSDGEITGELFF. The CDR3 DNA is TGTGCCAGCAGTTACTCGGACGGGGAGATCACCGGGGAGCTGTTTTTT.

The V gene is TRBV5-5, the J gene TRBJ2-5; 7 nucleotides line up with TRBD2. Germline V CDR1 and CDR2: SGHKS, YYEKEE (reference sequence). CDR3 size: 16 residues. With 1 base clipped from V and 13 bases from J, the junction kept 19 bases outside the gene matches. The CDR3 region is CASSLSTGGGQETRYF. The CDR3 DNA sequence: TGTGCCAGCAGCTTGTCTACGGGAGGAGGCCAAGAGACTCGGTACTTC.

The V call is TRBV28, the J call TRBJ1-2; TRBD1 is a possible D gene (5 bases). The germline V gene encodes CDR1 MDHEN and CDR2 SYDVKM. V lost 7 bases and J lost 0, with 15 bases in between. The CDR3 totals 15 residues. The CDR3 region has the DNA TGTGCCAGCACCCCTGGGGGGTTATCTAACTATGGCTACACCTTC. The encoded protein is CASTPGGLSNYGYTF.

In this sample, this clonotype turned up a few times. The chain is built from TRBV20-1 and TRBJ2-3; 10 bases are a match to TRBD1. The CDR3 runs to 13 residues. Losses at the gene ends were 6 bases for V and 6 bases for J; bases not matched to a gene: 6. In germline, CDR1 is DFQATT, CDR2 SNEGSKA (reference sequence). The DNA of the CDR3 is TGCAGTGCCACTGACAGGGGGCGGGATACGCAGTATTTT. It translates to CSATDRGRDTQYF.

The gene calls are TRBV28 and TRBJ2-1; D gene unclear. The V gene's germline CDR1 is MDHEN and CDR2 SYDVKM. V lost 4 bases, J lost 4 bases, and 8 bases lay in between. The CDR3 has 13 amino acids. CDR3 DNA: TGTGCCAGCAGTTCAAGGCTGTACAATGAGCAGTTCTTC. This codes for CASSSRLYNEQFF.

The CDR3 spells CASSFLRNTGELFF. CDR3 nucleotide sequence: TGTGCCAGCAGCTTCTTAAGGAACACCGGGGAGCTGTTTTTT. V usage is TRBV7-8 and J usage is TRBJ2-2; D not certain. The CDR3 runs to 14 residues. The V end lost 3 bases, the J end lost 1 base, and 6 bases lay between the germline ends. CDR1 is SGHVS and CDR2 is FQNEAQ in the germline V gene.

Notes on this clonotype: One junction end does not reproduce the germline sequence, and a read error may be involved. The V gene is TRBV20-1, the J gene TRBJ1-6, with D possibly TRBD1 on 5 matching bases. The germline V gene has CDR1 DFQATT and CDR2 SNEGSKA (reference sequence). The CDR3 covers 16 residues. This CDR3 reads CSARAPPETAGSPLHF. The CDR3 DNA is TGCAGTGCTAGAGCCCCCCCGGAGACAGCCGGGTCACCTCTCCACTTT.

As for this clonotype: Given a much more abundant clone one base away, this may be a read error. Written as DNA, the CDR3 is TGTGCCAGCATGTTGACTGCCAGCTCCTACAAGCAGTACTTC. This encodes CASMLTASSYKQYF. V and J are TRBV6-5 and TRBJ2-7, with D hard to call. Germline CDR1 and CDR2: MNHEY and SVGAGI. This CDR3 has 14 residues.

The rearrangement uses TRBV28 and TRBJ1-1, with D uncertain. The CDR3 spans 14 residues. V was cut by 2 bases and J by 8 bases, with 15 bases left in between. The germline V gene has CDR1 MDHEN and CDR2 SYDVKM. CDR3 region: CASSLLVNEGEAFF. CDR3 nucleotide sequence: TGTGCCAGCAGTTTACTCGTCAACGAAGGGGAAGCTTTCTTT.

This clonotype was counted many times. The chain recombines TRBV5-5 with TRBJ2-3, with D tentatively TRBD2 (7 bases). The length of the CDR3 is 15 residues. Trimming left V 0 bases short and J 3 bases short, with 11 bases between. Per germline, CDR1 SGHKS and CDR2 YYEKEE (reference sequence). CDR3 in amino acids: CASSLAGEGTDTQYF. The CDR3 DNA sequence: TGTGCCAGCAGCTTGGCAGGGGAGGGGACAGATACGCAGTATTTT.

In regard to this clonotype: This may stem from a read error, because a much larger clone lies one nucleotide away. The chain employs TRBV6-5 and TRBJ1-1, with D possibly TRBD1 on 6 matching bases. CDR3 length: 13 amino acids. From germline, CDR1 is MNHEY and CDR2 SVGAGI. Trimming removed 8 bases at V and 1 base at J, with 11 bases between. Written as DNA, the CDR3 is TGTGCCAGCGCTAGGACAGCGAACACTGAAGCTTTCTTT. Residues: CASARTANTEAFF.

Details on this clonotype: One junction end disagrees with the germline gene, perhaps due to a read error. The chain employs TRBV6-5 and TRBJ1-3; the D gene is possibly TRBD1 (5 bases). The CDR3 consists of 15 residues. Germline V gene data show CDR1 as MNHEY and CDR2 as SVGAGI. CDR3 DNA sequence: TGTGTCAGCAGTTACTCGTCAGGGACTGGAGACACCATATATTTT. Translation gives CVSSYSSGTGDTIYF.

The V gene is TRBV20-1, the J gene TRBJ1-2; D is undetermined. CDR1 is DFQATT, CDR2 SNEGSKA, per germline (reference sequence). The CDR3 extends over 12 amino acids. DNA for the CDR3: TGCAGCGTTGACACGGAGGGATATGGCTACACCTTC. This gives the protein CSVDTEGYGYTF.

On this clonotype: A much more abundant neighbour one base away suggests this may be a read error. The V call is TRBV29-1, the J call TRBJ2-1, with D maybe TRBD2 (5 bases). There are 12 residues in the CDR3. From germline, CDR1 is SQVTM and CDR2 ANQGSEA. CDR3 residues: CSAGGSYNEKFF. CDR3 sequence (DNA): TGCAGCGCCGGCGGGTCCTACAATGAGAAGTTCTTC.

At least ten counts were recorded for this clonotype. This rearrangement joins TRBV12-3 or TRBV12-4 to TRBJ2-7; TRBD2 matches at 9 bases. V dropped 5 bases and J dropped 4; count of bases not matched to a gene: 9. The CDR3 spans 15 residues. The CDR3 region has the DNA TGTGCCAGCAGTCCCGTAGCGGGGGTGGAGTACGAGCAGTACTTC. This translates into CASSPVAGVEYEQYF.

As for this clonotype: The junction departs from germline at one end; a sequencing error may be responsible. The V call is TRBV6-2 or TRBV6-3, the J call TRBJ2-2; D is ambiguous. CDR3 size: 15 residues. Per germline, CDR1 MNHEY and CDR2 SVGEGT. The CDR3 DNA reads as TGTGCCAACAGTCGGACCACCCAGAACACCGGGGAGCTGTTTTTT. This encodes CANSRTTQNTGELFF.

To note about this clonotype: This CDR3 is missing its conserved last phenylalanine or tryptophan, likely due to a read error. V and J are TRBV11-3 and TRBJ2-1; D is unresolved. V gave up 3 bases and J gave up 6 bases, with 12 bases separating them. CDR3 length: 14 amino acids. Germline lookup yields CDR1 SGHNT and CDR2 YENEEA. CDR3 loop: CASSFSRNCNEQFL. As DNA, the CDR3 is TGTGCCAGCAGCTTTAGCCGAAATTGCAATGAGCAGTTCTTA.

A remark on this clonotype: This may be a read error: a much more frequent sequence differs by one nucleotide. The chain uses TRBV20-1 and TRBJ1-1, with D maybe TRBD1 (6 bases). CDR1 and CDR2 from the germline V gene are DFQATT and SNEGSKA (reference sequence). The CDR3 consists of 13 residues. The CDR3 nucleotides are TGCAGTGCTGTACAGGGATCGTACACTGAAGTTTTCTTT. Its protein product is CSAVQGSYTEVFF.

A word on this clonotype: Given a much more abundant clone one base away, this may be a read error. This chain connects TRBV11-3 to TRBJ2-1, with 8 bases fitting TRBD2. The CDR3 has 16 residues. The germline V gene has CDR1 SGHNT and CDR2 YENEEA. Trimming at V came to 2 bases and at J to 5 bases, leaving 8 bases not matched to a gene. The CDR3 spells CASSLMGSGVDNEQFF. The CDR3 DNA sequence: TGTGCCAGCAGCTTAATGGGTAGCGGGGTAGACAATGAGCAGTTCTTC. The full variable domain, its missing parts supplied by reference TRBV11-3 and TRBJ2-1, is EAGVVQSPRYKIIEKKQPVAFWCNPISGHNTLYWYLQNLGQGPELLIRYENEEAVDDSQLPKDRFSAERLKGVDSTLKIQPAELGDSAVYLCASSLMGSGVDNEQFFGPGTRLTVL.

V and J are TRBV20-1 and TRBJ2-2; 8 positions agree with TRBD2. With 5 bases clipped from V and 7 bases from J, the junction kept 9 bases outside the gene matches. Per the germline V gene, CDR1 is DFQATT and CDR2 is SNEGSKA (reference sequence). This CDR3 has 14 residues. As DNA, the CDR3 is TGCAGTGCTGAGCGACTAGCGAGGGGCGGGGAGCTGTTTTTT. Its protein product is CSAERLARGGELFF.

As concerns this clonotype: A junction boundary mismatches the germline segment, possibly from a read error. CDR3 sequence (DNA): TGTGCCTGCAGCTTCTCAGGACATAATTCACCCATCCACTTT. It codes for CACSFSGHNSPIHF. The rearrangement joins TRBV11-1 to TRBJ1-6; D is perhaps TRBD1 (5 bases). Germline loops: CDR1 SGHAT, CDR2 FQDESV (reference sequence). This CDR3 has 14 residues.

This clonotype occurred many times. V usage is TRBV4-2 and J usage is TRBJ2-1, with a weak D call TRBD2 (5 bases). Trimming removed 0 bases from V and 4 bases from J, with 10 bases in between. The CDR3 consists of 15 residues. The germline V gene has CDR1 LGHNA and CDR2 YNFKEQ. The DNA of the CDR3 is TGTGCCAGCAGCCAAGATTTGACGGGGTACAATGAGCAGTTCTTC. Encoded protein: CASSQDLTGYNEQFF.

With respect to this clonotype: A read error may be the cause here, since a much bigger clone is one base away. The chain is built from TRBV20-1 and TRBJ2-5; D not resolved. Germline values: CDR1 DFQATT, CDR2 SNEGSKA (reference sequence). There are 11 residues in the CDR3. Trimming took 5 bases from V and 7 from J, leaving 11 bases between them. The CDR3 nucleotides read TGCAGTGCTGGCCCGGGTTGGACCCAGTACTTC. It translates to CSAGPGWTQYF.

The CDR3 is CASSLRTGGDEQFF. The CDR3 DNA is TGTGCCAGCAGCCTAAGGACAGGGGGCGATGAGCAGTTCTTC. This chain joins TRBV12-3 or TRBV12-4 and TRBJ2-1; 11 bases are a match to TRBD1. This CDR3 has 14 amino acids. With V trimmed by 6 bases and J by 8 bases, 6 bases remained unmatched.

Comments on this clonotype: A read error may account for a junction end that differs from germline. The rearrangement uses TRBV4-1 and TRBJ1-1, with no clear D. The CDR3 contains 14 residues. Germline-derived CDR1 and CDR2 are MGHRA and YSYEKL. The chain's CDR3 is CASSQVQWNSEAFF. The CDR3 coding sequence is TGCGCCAGCAGCCAAGTTCAGTGGAACTCTGAAGCTTTCTTT.

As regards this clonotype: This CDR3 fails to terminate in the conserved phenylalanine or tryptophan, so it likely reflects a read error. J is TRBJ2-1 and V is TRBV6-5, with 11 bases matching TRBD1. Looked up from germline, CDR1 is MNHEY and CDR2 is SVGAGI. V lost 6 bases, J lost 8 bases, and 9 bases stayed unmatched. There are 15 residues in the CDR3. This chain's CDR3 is CASRLRRDRGDEQFS. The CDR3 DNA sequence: TGTGCCAGCAGGTTGAGAAGGGACAGGGGGGATGAGCAGTTCTCT.